What follows are 11 T cell receptor beta chains derived from one specimen sequenced in a study of blood T cell repertoires in COVID-19. Clones were sequenced by immunoSEQ multiplex PCR, and TCRdb holds only the in-frame ones, with some missing. The sample lists more than 350,000 clones, around 89% occurring once. Sequencing used peripheral blood. These receptors were collected from a woman in her thirties with COVID-19, enrolled during active disease.

This chain links TRBV27 with TRBJ2-7, with TRBD1 identical over 7 bases. CDR1 is MNHEY and CDR2 is SMNVEV in the germline V gene (reference sequence). Trimming removed 3 bases from V and 5 bases from J; junction bases left unmatched: 4. The CDR3 length is 13 residues. CDR3 amino acids: CASSFNRGHEQYV. The CDR3 DNA reads as TGTGCCAGCAGTTTTAACAGGGGCCACGAGCAGTACGTC.

The genes are TRBV7-9 and TRBJ1-2; TRBD1 might be the D (5 bases). V shed 4 bases and J shed 3 bases, with 12 bases lying between them. Germline values: CDR1 SEHNR, CDR2 FQNEAQ (reference sequence). This CDR3 is 14 amino acids long. The CDR3 coding sequence is TGTGCCAGCAGCTCCTCGACAGCCGACTATGGCTACACCTTC. Translation: CASSSSTADYGYTF. Combining the CDR3 with reference TRBV7-9 and TRBJ1-2 gives the whole variable domain DTGVSQNPRHKITKRGQNVTFRCDPISEHNRLYWYRQTLGQGPEFLTYFQNEAQLEKSRLLSDRFSAERPKGSFSTLEIQRTEQGDSAMYLCASSSSTADYGYTFGSGTRLTVV.

This sequence joins TRBV5-4 and TRBJ1-4; D is possibly TRBD1 (5 bases). Per germline, CDR1 SGHNT and CDR2 YYREEE (reference sequence). CDR3 length equals 15 residues. The V and J ends lost 3 bases and 3 bases respectively, with 12 bases between them. CDR3 DNA: TGTGCCAGCAGCTGGAAGGGGCGGTCTAATGAAAAACTGTTTTTT. Amino acids: CASSWKGRSNEKLFF.

This sequence joins TRBV28 and TRBJ1-1; no reliable D call. CDR1 and CDR2 (germline): MDHEN, SYDVKM. Trimming stripped 7 bases from V and 3 bases from J, with 12 bases between. CDR3 length: 13 residues. This chain's CDR3 is CASTLEVYTEAFF. The CDR3 nucleotides read TGTGCCAGCACCTTGGAGGTGTACACTGAAGCTTTCTTT. The variable domain in full, completed from reference TRBV28 and TRBJ1-1, reads DVKVTQSSRYLVKRTGEKVFLECVQDMDHENMFWYRQDPGLGLRLIYFSYDVKMKEKGDIPEGYSVSREKKERFSLILESASTNQTSMYLCASTLEVYTEAFFGQGTRLTVV.

This sequence joins TRBV5-1 and TRBJ2-2, with 8 bases fitting TRBD2. This CDR3 contains 15 residues. With V trimmed by 0 bases and J by 5 bases, 3 bases remained unmatched. Germline assignment: CDR1 SGHRS and CDR2 YFSETQ. CDR3 nucleotides: TGCGCCAGCAGCTTGGAAGCGGGGGCTACCGGGGAGCTGTTTTTT. Its protein product is CASSLEAGATGELFF.

The chain carries TRBV5-4 and TRBJ2-6; D is perhaps TRBD2 (6 bases). V was trimmed by 4 bases and J by 2 bases, leaving 13 bases between them. The CDR3 length is 16 residues. Looked up from germline, CDR1 is SGHNT and CDR2 is YYREEE (reference sequence). The CDR3 DNA reads as TGTGCCAGCAGCCCACTGACTAGGACTGGGGCCAACGTCCTGACTTTC. It codes for CASSPLTRTGANVLTF.

J is TRBJ2-1 and V is TRBV10-3, with D hard to call. V was shortened by 4 bases and J by 0 bases, with 10 bases between the two germline ends. The CDR3 loop spans 15 amino acids. Germline CDR1 is ENHRY and CDR2 is SYGVKD. This CDR3 reads CAISAPLSSYNEQFF. Here the CDR3 DNA reads TGTGCCATCAGTGCTCCACTTAGCTCCTACAATGAGCAGTTCTTC.

The chain recombines TRBV21-1 with TRBJ2-3; the tabulated D call, TRBD2, remains unverified against the DNA. TRBV21-1 constitutes a pseudogene. This CDR3 spans 15 amino acids. CDR3 residues: CASGLGGLSTDTQYF. CDR3 in DNA: TGTGCCAGCGGGCTGGGAGGTCTCAGCACAGATACGCAGTATTTT.

This clone was counted once. This rearrangement joins TRBV28 to TRBJ1-4; D gene unclear. The CDR3 length is 14 residues. Trimming shortened V by 10 bases and J by 6 bases, and 18 bases separated the two germline ends. Germline values: CDR1 MDHEN, CDR2 SYDVKM. The CDR3 nucleotides read TGTGCCACCAAAAAGGGTCAACTAGATGAAAAACTGTTTTTT. Translated, it gives CATKKGQLDEKLFF.

V and J are TRBV9 and TRBJ2-3, with D tentatively TRBD2 (6 bases). From germline, CDR1 is SGDLS and CDR2 YYNGEE. The CDR3 consists of 15 residues. Between the trimmed V and J ends, which lost 3 bases and 7 bases, there was a span of 18 bases. The CDR3 DNA sequence: TGTGCCAGCAGCGCGTCGGGGGTGGAGGGACATACGCAGTATTTT. It encodes CASSASGVEGHTQYF.

This sequence joins TRBV6-2 or TRBV6-3 and TRBJ2-2; D not resolved. V was trimmed by 2 bases and J by 4 bases, leaving 11 bases between them. The CDR3 has 15 residues. Germline V gives CDR1 MNHEY, CDR2 SVGEGT. The CDR3 DNA reads as TGTGCCAGCAGTTACGGAGACGACGCCACCGGGGAGCTGTTTTTT. It encodes CASSYGDDATGELFF.